These 29 T cell receptor beta chains came from one sample sequenced in a study of T cell repertoires in cytomegalovirus infection. For these receptors, no antigen is known. TCRdb reprocessed the reads via MiXCR and lists one record per CDR3 protein. Altogether about 830,000 distinct CDR3 sequences are present, approximately 32% being singletons, with the ten largest covering around 11%. The source material was cultured CD8+ T cells from PBMCs, sampled from culture after CMV antigen stimulation. The receptors originated from a human donor in good health (CMV status not recorded). Some clones in this sample may be carry-over from other donors' samples.

This clonotype came up a few times. V is TRBV12-3 or TRBV12-4 and J is TRBJ1-3; 7 bases map to TRBD1. The CDR3 totals 15 residues. Losses at the gene ends were 5 bases for V and 0 bases for J; bases not matched to a gene: 4. CDR3: CASSATGLSGNTIYF. The CDR3 DNA is TGTGCCAGCAGTGCGACAGGGCTCTCTGGAAACACCATATATTTT.

V is TRBV12-3 or TRBV12-4 and J is TRBJ1-1; D is ambiguous. Trimming shortened V by 5 bases and J by 6 bases, and 10 bases separated the two germline ends. This CDR3 is 12 amino acids long. CDR3 nucleotide sequence: TGTGCCAGCAGTGAAGTCCCACCTGAAGCTTTCTTT. It codes for CASSEVPPEAFF.

This clonotype was observed a handful of times. The rearrangement links TRBV28 to TRBJ2-5; 11 bases map to TRBD1. CDR3 length: 16 amino acids. Losses at the gene ends were 3 bases for V and 1 base for J; bases not matched to a gene: 4. The V gene's germline CDR1 is MDHEN and CDR2 SYDVKM. The CDR3 spells CASSFPGQGVQETQYF. CDR3 bases: TGTGCCAGCAGTTTTCCGGGACAGGGGGTCCAAGAGACCCAGTACTTC.

This chain connects TRBV7-9 to TRBJ1-3; a possible D gene is TRBD1 (5 bases). The CDR3 length is 12 residues. The germline gives CDR1 SEHNR, CDR2 FQNEAQ (reference sequence). V was pared by 5 bases and J by 4 bases, with 6 bases between. In DNA, the CDR3 is TGTGCCAGCAGCGGGGACGGAAACACCATATATTTT. Its protein product is CASSGDGNTIYF.

This clonotype was counted at least ten times. The chain is built from TRBV7-3 and TRBJ2-2; D is possibly TRBD2 (5 bases). The V gene lost 2 bases and the J gene lost 4 bases, with 11 bases spanning the gap. The CDR3 length is 15 residues. CDR1 is SGHTA and CDR2 is FQGTGA in the germline V gene. The CDR3 protein is CASSLGIGSTGELFF. The CDR3 coding sequence is TGTGCCAGCAGCTTAGGAATAGGGAGCACCGGGGAGCTGTTTTTT. Drawing the rest from reference TRBV7-3 and TRBJ2-2, the complete variable domain is GAGVSQTPSNKVTEKGKYVELRCDPISGHTALYWYRQSLGQGPEFLIYFQGTGAADDSGLPNDRFFAVRPEGSVSTLKIQRTERGDSAVYLCASSLGIGSTGELFFGEGSRLTVL.

Concerning this clonotype: A read error may produce the germline difference seen at one junction end. The gene calls are TRBV7-2 and TRBJ1-2, with D perhaps TRBD1 (6 bases). The germline CDR1 and CDR2 sequences are SGHTA and FQGNSA. The CDR3 extends over 15 amino acids. Here the CDR3 reads CASSLKGVGLYDYTF. The CDR3 coding sequence is TGTGCCAGCAGCTTAAAGGGGGTTGGCCTCTATGACTACACCTTC.

This clonotype has just a few counts. This rearrangement joins TRBV2 to TRBJ1-5; no firm D call. The CDR3 loop spans 15 amino acids. Trimming removed 3 bases from V and 6 bases from J, with 15 bases in between. CDR1 SNHLY and CDR2 FYNNEI come from the germline V gene. The DNA of the CDR3 is TGTGCCAGCAGTGATAGGATCAGACTGAGTCAGCCCCAGCATTTT. This translates into CASSDRIRLSQPQHF.

This clonotype showed up just a few times. The CDR3 sequence is CASSSTGGQMGDTQYF. CDR3 DNA: TGTGCCAGCAGCTCCACAGGTGGCCAAATGGGAGATACGCAGTATTTT. The V gene is TRBV7-9, the J gene TRBJ2-3; a weak D match, TRBD1 (5 bases). CDR1 and CDR2 (germline): SEHNR, FQNEAQ (reference sequence). Trimming stripped 4 bases from V and 5 bases from J, with 19 bases between. There are 16 residues in the CDR3.

Only a few counts were recorded for this clonotype. V gene TRBV6-6 combines with J gene TRBJ2-3, with a possible D match to TRBD2 (6 bases). Germline assignment: CDR1 MNHNY and CDR2 SVGAGI (reference sequence). The V gene lost 3 bases and the J gene lost 3 bases, with 13 bases spanning the gap. This CDR3 spans 15 amino acids. CDR3: CASSYLAGRTDTQYF. The CDR3 coding sequence is TGTGCCAGCAGTTATCTTGCGGGGAGGACAGATACGCAGTATTTT.

This clonotype was detected a few times. The chain joins TRBV7-4 to TRBJ2-4; 7 bases align to TRBD1. The CDR3 length is 13 residues. V was clipped by 4 bases and J by 6 bases; unmatched bases: 3. Germline lookup yields CDR1 SGHVT and CDR2 SQSDAQ. CDR3 coding DNA: TGTGCCAGCAGCTCCTACAGGGGAAACATTCAGTACTTC. Amino acid sequence: CASSSYRGNIQYF.

The chain links TRBV15 to TRBJ2-3, with 8 bases fitting TRBD1. V was pared by 6 bases and J by 6 bases, with 5 bases of the junction left unmatched. The CDR3 has 13 residues. Germline CDR1 reads LNHNV; CDR2 reads YYDKDF (reference sequence). The CDR3 protein is CATRRQGYDTQYF. CDR3 coding DNA: TGTGCCACCAGGCGACAGGGGTACGATACGCAGTATTTT.

In its sample, this clonotype was seen a few times. V is TRBV15 and J is TRBJ2-3, with D perhaps matching TRBD1 or TRBD2 (6 bases each). The CDR3 contains 13 residues. The V end was cut by 5 bases, the J end by 15 bases, with 21 bases between. Germline loops: CDR1 LNHNV, CDR2 YYDKDF (reference sequence). This CDR3 is CATSSLRGGGPYF. The CDR3 nucleotides read TGTGCCACCAGCTCCCTCCGAGGAGGGGGACCTTATTTT. Full variable domain (outside the CDR3, taken from reference TRBV15 and TRBJ2-3): DAMVIQNPRYQVTQFGKPVTLSCSQTLNHNVMYWYQQKSSQAPKLLFHYYDKDFNNEADTPDNFQSRRPNTSFCFLDIRSPGLGDTAMYLCATSSLRGGGPYFGPGTRLTVL.

The chain is built from TRBV2 and TRBJ2-5; D is unresolved. The germline V gene has CDR1 SNHLY and CDR2 FYNNEI. V lost 7 bases and J lost 5, with 11 bases in between. This CDR3 contains 12 residues. DNA for the CDR3: TGTGCCAGCACCCGACGGATGGAGACCCAGTACTTC. Amino acid sequence: CASTRRMETQYF.

This clonotype was seen only a few times. J is TRBJ1-5 and V is TRBV12-3 or TRBV12-4; D perhaps matches TRBD1 (5 bases). This CDR3 has 16 amino acids. V lost 8 bases and J lost 4, with 21 bases in between. For the CDR3, the DNA is TGTGCCAGCCGAGAGGGGTCTTACAGGATTAATCAGCCCCAGCATTTT. As protein: CASREGSYRINQPQHF.

This clonotype has a handful of counts. The V and J genes are TRBV7-6 and TRBJ2-2; 7 bases map to TRBD2. The CDR3 consists of 17 residues. Germline V gives CDR1 SGHVS, CDR2 FNYEAQ. V shed 5 bases, J shed 6 bases, and the junction held 15 bases outside the gene matches. The CDR3: CASSLLGEGGGSGELFF. DNA of the CDR3: TGTGCCAGCAGCCTTCTGGGGGAGGGCGGCGGATCCGGGGAGCTGTTTTTT.

In nucleotides, the CDR3 is TGTGCCAGTAGTGCCTCCGGGCCCCAGCATTTT. Encoded protein: CASSASGPQHF. The V gene is TRBV19, the J gene TRBJ1-5; D is unclear. V was shortened by 5 bases and J by 9 bases, with 8 bases between the two germline ends. This CDR3 has 11 amino acids. Germline CDR1 is LNHDA and CDR2 is SQIVND (reference sequence).

The chain uses TRBV2 and TRBJ2-7; 11 bases match TRBD2. CDR1 is SNHLY and CDR2 is FYNNEI in the germline V gene. J gave up 4 bases and V 11 bases, and 13 bases lay outside the gene matches. The CDR3 extends over 15 amino acids. The CDR3 reads CAALPGTSGLYEQYV. In DNA form, the CDR3 reads TGTGCCGCCCTGCCCGGGACTAGCGGATTATACGAGCAGTACGTC.

V usage is TRBV7-2 and J usage is TRBJ2-2; unclear D gene. CDR1 is SGHTA, CDR2 FQGNSA, per germline. This CDR3 has 17 residues. Between the trimmed V and J ends, which lost 5 bases and 0 bases, there was a span of 16 bases. CDR3 protein: CASSQSPRGSNTGELFF. In DNA form, the CDR3 reads TGTGCCAGCAGCCAAAGCCCCCGCGGATCGAACACCGGGGAGCTGTTTTTT. Drawing the rest from reference TRBV7-2 and TRBJ2-2, the complete variable domain is GAGVSQSPSNKVTEKGKDVELRCDPISGHTALYWYRQSLGQGLEFLIYFQGNSAPDKSGLPSDRFSAERTGGSVSTLTIQRTQQEDSAVYLCASSQSPRGSNTGELFFGEGSRLTVL.

This sequence joins TRBV10-2 and TRBJ2-5, with 11 bases matching TRBD2. The CDR3 is 14 amino acids. Germline assignment: CDR1 WSHSY and CDR2 SAAADI. The junction had 3 bases not matched to a gene; V was cut back by 4 bases and J by 5 bases. The CDR3 DNA follows: TGCGCCAGCAGTGCACTAGCGGGGGTGGAGACCCAGTACTTC. Translated: CASSALAGVETQYF.

This rearrangement joins TRBV24-1 to TRBJ2-2, with D perhaps being TRBD1 or TRBD2 (6 bases each). CDR1 is KGHDR and CDR2 is SFDVKD in the germline V gene. This CDR3 has 14 amino acids. Trimming stripped 7 bases from V and 0 bases from J, with 8 bases between. The CDR3 loop reads CATRGGTNTGELFF. CDR3 DNA: TGTGCCACCAGAGGGGGGACGAACACCGGGGAGCTGTTTTTT.

The rearrangement uses TRBV12-3 or TRBV12-4 and TRBJ1-2, with 7 nucleotides matching TRBD1. CDR3 length equals 15 residues. V shed 1 base and J 2 bases; nucleotides not matched to a gene: 4. The CDR3 sequence: CASSLGTGRNYGYTF. The CDR3 nucleotides read TGTGCCAGCAGTTTAGGGACAGGACGAAACTATGGCTACACCTTC.

To note about this clonotype: Its ends do not fully match the called genes, so a read error is possible. The chain carries TRBV6-5 and TRBJ2-7, with D hard to call. This CDR3 has 14 residues. The germline V gene has CDR1 MNHEY and CDR2 SVGAGI. The CDR3 loop is CANSYHGPSYEQYF. The CDR3 region has the DNA TGTGCCAACAGTTACCACGGACCCTCCTACGAGCAGTACTTC.

This clonotype was seen more than once but under ten times. This chain links TRBV15 with TRBJ1-4; possible D gene TRBD1, 6 bases. This CDR3 has 13 residues. The germline V and J ends were trimmed by 8 bases and 8 bases, with 15 bases remaining between them. The germline V gene encodes CDR1 LNHNV and CDR2 YYDKDF (reference sequence). The CDR3 region is CATLGQIEEKLFF. The CDR3 nucleotides read TGTGCCACCCTTGGACAGATCGAAGAAAAACTGTTTTTT.

This chain uses TRBV15 with TRBJ2-5; D ambiguous. Trimming removed 0 bases from V and 2 bases from J, with 13 bases in between. The CDR3 is 16 residues long. The germline V gene encodes CDR1 LNHNV and CDR2 YYDKDF (reference sequence). CDR3: CATSRDTVGRQETQYF. The CDR3 DNA reads as TGTGCCACCAGCAGAGATACGGTCGGCAGACAAGAGACCCAGTACTTC.

This sequence joins TRBV4-3 and TRBJ2-1; TRBD2 matches 7 bases. CDR1 and CDR2 (germline): LGHNA, YSLEER. The CDR3 loop spans 13 amino acids. The J segment lost 6 bases and the V segment lost 6 bases, leaving 5 bases of the junction unmatched. The CDR3: CASSSGTINEQFF. The CDR3, as DNA: TGCGCCAGCAGTTCCGGGACTATCAATGAGCAGTTCTTC.

This clonotype turned up a few times. The J gene is TRBJ2-1, the V gene TRBV4-1; 7 bases are a match to TRBD1. Germline CDR1 is MGHRA and CDR2 is YSYEKL. The CDR3 spans 16 residues. V gave up 4 bases and J gave up 4 bases; unmatched junction bases: 10. The CDR3 reads CASSPSGTDIYNEQFF. The CDR3 bases are TGCGCCAGCAGCCCCTCCGGGACAGATATTTACAATGAGCAGTTCTTC.

This clonotype was counted only a few times. The rearrangement uses TRBV7-9 and TRBJ1-6; D may be TRBD1 (5 bases). Germline CDR1 reads SEHNR; CDR2 reads FQNEAQ (reference sequence). Trimming removed 5 bases at V and 7 bases at J, with 12 bases between. The CDR3 runs to 14 residues. CDR3 nucleotides: TGTGCCAGCAGCCCCCTCGGGGCGAATTCACCCCTCCACTTT. Its translation is CASSPLGANSPLHF.

This clonotype was observed a few times. J is TRBJ1-3 and V is TRBV12-3 or TRBV12-4; 7 nucleotides line up with TRBD1. The CDR3 consists of 15 residues. V was clipped by 6 bases and J by 4 bases; unmatched bases: 9. CDR3: CASRPTGSGGNTIYF. The CDR3 bases are TGTGCCAGCAGACCGACAGGGTCTGGGGGAAACACCATATATTTT.

This clonotype was counted a few times. This chain joins TRBV12-3 or TRBV12-4 and TRBJ2-1; D could derive from TRBD1 or TRBD2 (5 bases each). The V and J ends lost 3 bases and 6 bases respectively, with 15 bases between them. This CDR3 contains 15 residues. CDR3 nucleotide sequence: TGTGCCAGCAGTTTTTGGGCAGGTGGGGGCAATGAGCAGTTCTTC. Translated: CASSFWAGGGNEQFF.